This TCR beta chain was sequenced in a study of a mutant IDH1 vaccine in newly diagnosed glioma. Study overall: Most patients had radiochemotherapy with temozolomide before enrollment; others had one alone.

Time point: baseline, week 1 (first vaccination visit). Treatment given: pre-vaccination baseline after standard-of-care therapy. Profiling relied on immunoSEQ multiplex PCR, and the TCRdb table lists in-frame clones only, not all of them. The table lists around 56,000 clones, about 91% of them singletons. The source of this sequence is a man aged 50-59 years with glioma. The starting material was PBMCs, obtained from a glioma patient treated with radiotherapy, temozolomide or both.

For the CDR3, the DNA is TGTGCCAGCAGCCCCCCAGGGGGTGGCTACACCTTC. Translating gives CASSPPGGGYTF. The chain combines TRBV7-9 with TRBJ1-2, with 7 positions matching TRBD1. The CDR3 covers 12 residues. J lost 7 bases, V lost 5 bases, and 4 bases had no gene match. Looked up from germline, CDR1 is SEHNR and CDR2 is FQNEAQ (reference sequence).